Listed below are T cell receptor beta chains from one sample, sequenced in a study of blood T cells in healthy people across ages. MiXCR was run by TCRdb on the 5' RACE reads, yielding one entry per CDR3 protein. Of roughly 570,000 distinct CDR3 sequences detected, 25% to 30% appear once; the ten largest clones hold about a fifth. Source material: blood. Source of these receptors: a woman between 65 and 79 years old in good health. Each CDR3 is given with its conserved first and last residue. A D gene is named only where the DNA matches it firmly. Some rows mark clone size as missing; the rest say once, few, many or name a class of expanded clone.

TRBJ2-1 TRBV11-1 - few CASSSAVEQFF TGTGCCAGCAGTAGCGCGGTAGAGCAGTTCTTC
TRBJ1-2 TRBV9 - few CASSVTGRNGYTF TGTGCCAGCAGCGTTACAGGGAGGAATGGCTACACCTTC
TRBJ2-7 TRBV7-2 - - CASSLGPLYGYSYEQYF TGTGCCAGCAGCTTAGGGCCCTTATACGGCTACTCCTACGAGCAGTACTTC
TRBJ2-2 TRBV24-1 TRBD2 - CATSDPGLGVGELFF TGTGCCACCAGTGACCCGGGACTAGGTGTCGGGGAGCTGTTTTTT
TRBJ1-5 TRBV7-2 - few CASSFQANNNQPQHF TGTGCCAGCAGCTTCCAGGCGAATAACAATCAGCCCCAGCATTTT
TRBJ1-2 TRBV5-1 - few CASSFDKYGYTF TGCGCCAGCAGCTTCGACAAGTATGGCTACACCTTC
TRBJ2-6 TRBV7-9 - - CASSLGAGSGANVLTF TGTGCCAGCAGCTTAGGGGCGGGCTCTGGGGCCAACGTCCTGACTTTC
TRBJ2-2 TRBV12-3/TRBV12-4 - - CASSSAGANTGELFF TGTGCCAGCAGTTCCGCGGGGGCCAACACCGGGGAGCTGTTTTTT
TRBJ2-5 TRBV5-1 TRBD1 few CASGGGQGYQETQYF TGCGCCAGCGGGGGTGGACAGGGGTACCAAGAGACCCAGTACTTC
TRBJ1-2 TRBV4-2 TRBD1 - CASSRKAPGQVNYGYTF TGTGCCAGCAGCCGTAAGGCCCCGGGACAGGTGAACTATGGCTACACCTTC
TRBJ2-1 TRBV20-1 TRBD2 once CSASSGGGYNEQFF TGCAGTGCCTCCAGCGGGGGTGGTTACAATGAGCAGTTCTTC
TRBJ1-2 TRBV12-3/TRBV12-4 - many CASTLGVRNGYTF TGTGCCAGCACCTTGGGAGTGCGGAATGGCTACACCTTC
TRBJ1-4 TRBV6-5 - - CASTTRTNEKLFF TGTGCCAGCACTACACGAACTAATGAAAAACTGTTTTTT
TRBJ1-6 TRBV4-3 - - CASSHDTNGNSPLHF TGCGCCAGCAGCCACGATACTAATGGAAATTCACCCCTCCACTTT
TRBJ2-3 TRBV27 - few CATNPRRERPADTQYF TGTGCCACCAATCCTCGCCGAGAGCGTCCAGCAGATACGCAGTATTTT
TRBJ2-2 TRBV5-1 - - CASSLPERNTGELFF TGCGCCAGCAGCTTGCCCGAGAGAAACACCGGGGAGCTGTTTTTT
TRBJ2-5 TRBV9 - many CASSEGGAGETQYF TGTGCCAGCAGCGAAGGGGGGGCGGGGGAGACCCAGTACTTC
TRBJ2-7 TRBV7-2 TRBD1 few CASSLAPGQAYEQYF TGTGCCAGCAGCTTAGCCCCGGGACAGGCCTACGAGCAGTACTTC
TRBJ2-3 TRBV6-6 - few CAARASTDTQYF TGTGCCGCCCGAGCTAGCACAGATACGCAGTATTTT
TRBJ2-1 TRBV6-5 - - CASSSSTSLLAAREQFF TGTGCCAGCAGTTCTAGTACCTCTCTTTTAGCGGCGCGTGAGCAGTTCTTC
TRBJ2-5 TRBV4-1 TRBD2 - CASSQDRGLAARGETQYF TGCGCCAGCAGCCAAGATCGGGGACTAGCGGCAAGGGGAGAGACCCAGTACTTC
TRBJ1-3 TRBV9 - few CASSASGNTIYF TGTGCCAGCAGCGCGTCTGGAAACACCATATATTTT
TRBJ2-7 TRBV5-1 - many CASSLVVGSSEQYF TGCGCCAGCAGCTTGGTCGTCGGCTCTAGCGAGCAGTACTTC
TRBJ2-3 TRBV29-1 - few CSVVDGASSTDTQYF TGCAGCGTGGTAGACGGTGCTTCTAGCACAGATACGCAGTATTTT
TRBJ1-1 TRBV12-3/TRBV12-4 - - CAGTSSWNTEAFF TGTGCCGGCACCTCGTCTTGGAACACTGAAGCTTTCTTT
TRBJ2-5 TRBV29-1 - many CSVRWRLVGETQYF TGCAGCGTTCGATGGCGCCTTGTGGGAGAGACCCAGTACTTC
TRBJ2-1 TRBV7-2 - - CASSFGTDSYNEQFF TGTGCCAGCAGCTTCGGGACCGATTCCTACAATGAGCAGTTCTTC
TRBJ1-3 TRBV12-3/TRBV12-4 - - CASRPRVAGNTIYF TGTGCCAGCAGACCCCGGGTGGCCGGAAACACCATATATTTT
TRBJ2-1 TRBV6-4 TRBD2 - CASSDQRDSYNEQFF TGTGCCAGCAGTGACCAGCGGGACTCCTACAATGAGCAGTTCTTC
TRBJ2-4 TRBV4-3 - - CASSQVSGLDKNIQYF TGCGCCAGCAGCCAAGTCAGTGGGCTAGACAAAAACATTCAGTACTTC
TRBJ1-4 TRBV6-6 - - CASRGNQNEKLFF TGCGCCAGCAGAGGCAACCAGAATGAAAAACTGTTTTTT
TRBJ2-3 TRBV7-2 TRBD2 - CASSRLAGGADTQYF TGTGCCAGCAGCCGACTAGCGGGAGGCGCAGATACGCAGTATTTT